These 5 T cell receptor beta chains were all obtained from the same sample, sequenced in a study of T-cell reconstitution after alpha-beta-depleted transplantation in children (dated by TCRdb to about 2016). The library was produced with PCR. The run used an Illumina HiSeq 2500. TCR libraries were prepared with molecular barcoding, using unique molecular identifiers to normalize TCRbeta repertoire quantification. TCRdb cleaned the public reads at Q25 with fastp, built clones with MiXCR and kept in-frame beta chains. Each entry is one CDR3 protein sequence, shown with its most common DNA and genes. For this sample the table gives around 490,000 distinct CDR3 sequences, of which approximately 10% were detected only once. The biggest ten clones account for 12% to 15% of the sample. The sample's treatment or condition label, decoded: allogeneic hematopoietic cell transplantation with graft depleted of TCRalphabeta T cells and CD19 B cells.

The sequenced sample was PBMCs, mostly from graft donor cells, obtained 180 days after TCRalphabeta/CD19-depleted stem cell transplant. The receptors stem from a female patient aged 2-9 years who had a stem cell transplant for aplastic anemia, so the T cells may come from the graft donor.

This clonotype was recorded many times. The chain recombines TRBV29-1 with TRBJ2-3, with 11 positions matching TRBD2. V dropped 4 bases and J dropped 8; count of bases not matched to a gene: 5. CDR1 and CDR2 (germline): SQVTM, ANQGSEA. This CDR3 has 13 amino acids. CDR3 DNA: TGCAGCGTTGGACTAGCGGGATTTGGTACGCAGTATTTT. Translating gives CSVGLAGFGTQYF.

This clonotype was seen a handful of times. The genes are TRBV5-1 and TRBJ2-1; D assignment may be TRBD1 or TRBD2 (5 bases each). The CDR3 is made up of 15 amino acids. V was shortened by 4 bases and J by 4 bases, with 15 bases between the two germline ends. CDR1 is SGHRS and CDR2 is YFSETQ in the germline V gene. The CDR3 reads CASSTQGERYNEQFF. DNA for the CDR3: TGCGCCAGCAGCACGCAGGGAGAAAGGTACAATGAGCAGTTCTTC.

V is TRBV7-2 and J is TRBJ2-5; TRBD2 matches 7 bases. The V segment lost 0 bases and the J segment 4 bases; nucleotides outside the gene matches: 5. This CDR3 has 15 amino acids. Germline CDR1 is SGHTA and CDR2 is FQGNSA. The CDR3 region has the DNA TGTGCCAGCAGCTTAGCGAGGACTAGTGCAGAGACCCAGTACTTC. Amino acid sequence: CASSLARTSAETQYF.

The rearrangement uses TRBV5-1 and TRBJ2-7; TRBD2 matches 9 bases. The CDR3 runs to 17 residues. The V gene end was trimmed by 4 bases and the J gene end by 1 base; junction bases not matched to a gene: 12. Germline CDR1 and CDR2: SGHRS and YFSETQ. CDR3 DNA: TGCGCCAGCAGCGCCGGAGCCCTAGCGGGGACTTCCTACGAGCAGTACTTC. Translating it yields CASSAGALAGTSYEQYF. Based on the CDR3 plus reference TRBV5-1 and TRBJ2-7, the full variable domain is KAGVTQTPRYLIKTRGQQVTLSCSPISGHRSVSWYQQTPGQGLQFLFEYFSETQRNKGNFPGRFSGRQFSNSRSEMNVSTLELGDSALYLCASSAGALAGTSYEQYFGPGTRLTVT.

This clonotype was seen a few times. The V gene is TRBV6-5, the J gene TRBJ2-5; maybe TRBD1 (6 bases). V shed 0 bases and J shed 5 bases, with 16 bases lying between them. In germline, CDR1 is MNHEY, CDR2 SVGAGI. The CDR3 length is 16 residues. As DNA, the CDR3 is TGTGCCAGCAGTTACTCCGCAGGGGATTTGCTCGAGACCCAGTACTTC. It yields the protein CASSYSAGDLLETQYF.